A single sample is the source of the 19 T cell receptor beta chains below, sequenced in a study of shared clonotypes between healthy human individuals. Naive CD8 populations comprised CD45RO-negative cells positively selected for CCR7, excluding terminally differentiated effector memory CD45RA+ cells. Assay: immunoSEQ multiplex PCR; the TCRdb copy retains only in-frame clones and omits some. The sample yields about 2.1 million clones, roughly 91% seen once. The specimen was naive CD8+ T cells from PBMCs. Receptor source: a man between 18 and 29 years old in good health. Some clones in this sample may be carry-over from other donors' samples.

V is TRBV28 and J is TRBJ1-5, with D perhaps TRBD1 (6 bases). The CDR3 spans 15 residues. The V gene lost 4 bases and the J gene lost 10 bases, with 20 bases spanning the gap. Germline V gene sequence: CDR1 MDHEN, CDR2 SYDVKM. The CDR3 sequence is CASSSVGGPFRPQHF. CDR3 nucleotide sequence: TGTGCCAGCAGTTCCGTCGGGGGCCCTTTCCGCCCCCAGCATTTT.

This chain connects TRBV28 to TRBJ2-1; 9 nucleotides line up with TRBD1. Germline V lookup: CDR1 MDHEN, CDR2 SYDVKM. The CDR3 consists of 22 residues. V shed 3 bases, J shed 3 bases, and the junction held 24 bases outside the gene matches. CDR3 in DNA: TGTGCCAGCAGTTTCCCTAAAAACCCGGGACAGGGACACAAAACACTCTACAATGAGCAGTTCTTC. Translating gives CASSFPKNPGQGHKTLYNEQFF.

The genes are TRBV5-1 and TRBJ1-1; D not certain. Germline-derived CDR1 and CDR2 are SGHRS and YFSETQ. The germline V and J ends were trimmed by 4 bases and 4 bases, with 14 bases remaining between them. The CDR3 contains 14 residues. This CDR3 reads CASSLGWLGTEAFF. For the CDR3, the DNA is TGCGCCAGCAGCCTTGGGTGGTTGGGCACTGAAGCTTTCTTT.

The genes are TRBV11-2 and TRBJ2-3; D is undetermined. CDR1 is SGHAT, CDR2 FQNNGV, per germline. Trimming left V 2 bases short and J 6 bases short, with 12 bases between. The CDR3 consists of 14 residues. The CDR3 spells CASSLWAAADTQYF. CDR3 sequence (DNA): TGTGCCAGCAGCTTATGGGCGGCGGCGGATACGCAGTATTTT.

Notes on this clone: Other nucleotide sequences from this sample produce the same CDR3. The V gene is TRBV9, the J gene TRBJ2-7, with D maybe TRBD1 (5 bases). This CDR3 region has 13 residues. Trimming pared 0 bases from V and 6 bases from J, leaving 10 bases between. Per the germline V gene, CDR1 is SGDLS and CDR2 is YYNGEE. The CDR3: CASSVGQGSEQYF. CDR3 DNA sequence: TGTGCCAGCAGCGTAGGGCAGGGAAGCGAGCAGTACTTC.

The chain uses TRBV6-5 and TRBJ2-7, with D unclear. CDR3 length: 14 amino acids. Germline V gene lookup returns CDR1 MNHEY and CDR2 SVGAGI. Trimming removed 5 bases from V and 5 bases from J, with 16 bases in between. CDR3 coding DNA: TGTGCCAGCAGTCCCCGGGTAGCCTCAGACGAGCAGTACTTC. It is translated as CASSPRVASDEQYF.

The chain recombines TRBV27 with TRBJ1-1; D gene unclear. Germline V gives CDR1 MNHEY, CDR2 SMNVEV (reference sequence). This CDR3 is built from 13 residues. Trimming took off 8 bases at V and 0 bases at J, with 10 bases between the two ends. The CDR3 region is CASSIYLNTEAFF. CDR3 nucleotides: TGTGCCAGCTCTATTTATCTGAACACTGAAGCTTTCTTT.

The V and J genes are TRBV6-1 and TRBJ2-3; no definite D call. Germline V lookup: CDR1 MNHNS, CDR2 SASEGT. The CDR3 length is 15 residues. V lost 2 bases and J 5 bases, leaving 14 bases between the germline ends. CDR3 sequence reads: CASSEWVSMGDTQYF. CDR3 DNA sequence: TGTGCCAGCAGTGAATGGGTTTCGATGGGAGATACGCAGTATTTT.

This clone was seen once. The chain couples TRBV9 to TRBJ1-2; D unclear. V lost 0 bases, J lost 4 bases, and 10 bases lay in between. Germline assignment: CDR1 SGDLS and CDR2 YYNGEE. This CDR3 region has 14 residues. The CDR3: CASSVEGLSYGYTF. The CDR3 DNA reads TGTGCCAGCAGCGTAGAAGGTCTATCCTATGGCTACACCTTC.

This chain links TRBV27 with TRBJ2-1, with D possibly TRBD1 on 6 matching bases. V was cut by 1 base and J by 6 bases, with 13 bases left in between. Per the germline V gene, CDR1 is MNHEY and CDR2 is SMNVEV (reference sequence). The CDR3 extends over 15 amino acids. The DNA for the CDR3 is TGTGCCAGCAGTTTATTACTCAAAGGGGGCAATGAGCAGTTCTTC. It translates to CASSLLLKGGNEQFF.

V gene TRBV7-3 combines with J gene TRBJ2-7, with a weak D call TRBD2 (7 bases). Trimming took off 5 bases at V and 3 bases at J, with 14 bases between the two ends. CDR3 length: 14 residues. The V gene's germline CDR1 is SGHTA and CDR2 FQGTGA. The CDR3, as DNA: TGTGCCAGCAGCCCCGGGGGGCCTAACTACGAGCAGTACTTC. Its protein is CASSPGGPNYEQYF.

This clone was counted a few times. V is TRBV14 and J is TRBJ1-1; weak D call: TRBD1 (6 bases). This CDR3 spans 13 amino acids. The V and J ends lost 6 bases and 5 bases respectively, with 13 bases between them. Germline CDR1 SGHDN, CDR2 FVKESK. The CDR3 loop reads CASRKEGGTEAFF. CDR3 DNA: TGTGCCAGCAGGAAGGAAGGGGGGACTGAAGCTTTCTTT.

V gene TRBV11-2 combines with J gene TRBJ2-7; D tentatively reads TRBD1 or TRBD2 (5 bases each). CDR1 SGHAT and CDR2 FQNNGV come from the germline V gene. V was clipped by 7 bases and J by 6 bases, with 25 bases between them. The CDR3 is made up of 16 amino acids. This CDR3 is CASTSTGTGRWGEQYF. CDR3 nucleotides: TGTGCCAGCACTAGTACCGGGACGGGGCGGTGGGGCGAGCAGTACTTC. Full variable domain (missing parts from reference TRBV11-2 and TRBJ2-7): EAGVAQSPRYKIIEKRQSVAFWCNPISGHATLYWYQQILGQGPKLLIQFQNNGVVDDSQLPKDRFSAERLKGVDSTLKIQPAKLEDSAVYLCASTSTGTGRWGEQYFGPGTRLTVT.

The rearrangement joins TRBV7-8 to TRBJ1-1; D is undetermined. The V and J ends lost 5 bases and 3 bases respectively, with 13 bases between them. The CDR3 runs 14 residues. Germline CDR1 SGHVS, CDR2 FQNEAQ. The CDR3, as DNA: TGTGCCAGCAGCGACATGGGCTTGGACACTGAAGCTTTCTTT. Translation gives CASSDMGLDTEAFF.

This rearrangement joins TRBV28 to TRBJ2-3; D is ambiguous. This CDR3 has 11 amino acids. V gave up 6 bases and J gave up 6 bases, with 7 bases separating them. CDR1 and CDR2 (germline): MDHEN, SYDVKM. The CDR3 bases are TGTGCCAGCAGCCCTGAGGATACGCAGTATTTT. It is translated as CASSPEDTQYF.

The V call is TRBV11-1, the J call TRBJ2-1; no reliable D call. The germline V gene has CDR1 SGHAT and CDR2 FQDESV (reference sequence). The CDR3 covers 14 residues. Trimming took off 0 bases at V and 1 base at J, with 4 bases between the two ends. The CDR3 nucleotides read TGTGCCAGCAGCTTAGCCCTGTCCTACAATGAGCAGTTCTTC. This sequence encodes CASSLALSYNEQFF.

This sequence joins TRBV9 and TRBJ2-2; TRBD1 is a possible D gene (6 bases). The CDR3 spans 16 residues. Trimming shortened V by 3 bases and J by 1 base, and 13 bases separated the two germline ends. Looked up from germline, CDR1 is SGDLS and CDR2 is YYNGEE. CDR3 protein: CASSAQGPMNTGELFF. The CDR3 DNA is TGTGCCAGCAGCGCACAGGGCCCAATGAACACCGGGGAGCTGTTTTTT.

V usage is TRBV7-3 and J usage is TRBJ2-2; no definite D call. The CDR3 totals 13 residues. V was trimmed by 1 base and J by 6 bases, leaving 6 bases between them. Germline V CDR1 and CDR2: SGHTA, FQGTGA. The CDR3 loop reads CASSLMGPGELFF. The CDR3 nucleotides read TGTGCCAGCAGCTTAATGGGCCCCGGGGAGCTGTTTTTT.

This sequence joins TRBV28 and TRBJ2-5; the match to TRBD1 covers 7 bases. The DNA end lines up better with TRBJ2-7; the J call may be wrong. This CDR3 has 12 amino acids. Germline V lookup: CDR1 MDHEN, CDR2 SYDVKM. The DNA for the CDR3 is TGTGCCAGCAGAGAGACAGGGCTCGAGCAGTACTTC. Translating gives CASRETGLEQYF.